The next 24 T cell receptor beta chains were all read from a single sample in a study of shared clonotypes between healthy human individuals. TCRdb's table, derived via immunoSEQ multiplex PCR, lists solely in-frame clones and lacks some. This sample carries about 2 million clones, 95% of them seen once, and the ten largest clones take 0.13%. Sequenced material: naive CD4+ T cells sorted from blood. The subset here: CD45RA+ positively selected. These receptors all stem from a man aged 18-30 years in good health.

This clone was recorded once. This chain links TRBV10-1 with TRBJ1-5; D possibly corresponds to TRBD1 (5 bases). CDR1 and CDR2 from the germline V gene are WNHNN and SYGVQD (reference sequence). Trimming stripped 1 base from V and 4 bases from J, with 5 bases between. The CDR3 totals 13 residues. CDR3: CASSEYRNQPQHF. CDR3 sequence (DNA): TGCGCCAGCAGTGAGTACAGGAATCAGCCCCAGCATTTT.

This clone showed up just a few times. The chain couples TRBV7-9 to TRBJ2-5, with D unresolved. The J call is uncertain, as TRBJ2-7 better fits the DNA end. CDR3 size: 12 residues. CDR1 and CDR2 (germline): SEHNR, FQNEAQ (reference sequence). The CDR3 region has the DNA TGTGCCAGCAGCCTCCCCCTAAGCGAGCAGTACTTC. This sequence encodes CASSLPLSEQYF.

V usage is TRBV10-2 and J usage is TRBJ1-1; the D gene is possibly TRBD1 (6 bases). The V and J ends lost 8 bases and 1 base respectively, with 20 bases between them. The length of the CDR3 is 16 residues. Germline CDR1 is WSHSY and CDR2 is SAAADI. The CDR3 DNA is TGCGCCAGCCGGGAGAGCGGGGGCCTGAAGAACACTGAAGCTTTCTTT. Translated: CASRESGGLKNTEAFF.

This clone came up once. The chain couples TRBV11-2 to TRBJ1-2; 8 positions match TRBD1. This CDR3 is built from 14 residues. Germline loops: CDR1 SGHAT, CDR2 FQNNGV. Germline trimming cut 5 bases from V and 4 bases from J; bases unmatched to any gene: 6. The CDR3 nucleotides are TGTGCCAGCAGCAATACAGGGGGAAGCTATGGCTACACCTTC. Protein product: CASSNTGGSYGYTF.

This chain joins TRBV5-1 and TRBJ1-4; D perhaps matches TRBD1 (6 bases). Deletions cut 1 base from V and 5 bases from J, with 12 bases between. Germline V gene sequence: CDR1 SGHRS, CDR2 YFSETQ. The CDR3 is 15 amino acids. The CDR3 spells CASSLYPGTNEKLFF. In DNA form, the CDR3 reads TGCGCCAGCAGCTTGTATCCAGGGACAAATGAAAAACTGTTTTTT.

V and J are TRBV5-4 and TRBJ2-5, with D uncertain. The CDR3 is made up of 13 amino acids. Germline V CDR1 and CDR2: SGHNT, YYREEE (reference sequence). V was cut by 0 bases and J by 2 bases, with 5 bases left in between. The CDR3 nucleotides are TGTGCCAGCAGCTTGGCCCAGCAAGAGACCCAGTACTTC. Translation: CASSLAQQETQYF.

The CDR3 is CASSATGHGNTEAFF. DNA of the CDR3: TGTGCCAGCAGCGCGACAGGTCATGGGAACACTGAAGCTTTCTTT. The chain recombines TRBV9 with TRBJ1-1; a weak D match, TRBD1 (6 bases). The germline V gene has CDR1 SGDLS and CDR2 YYNGEE. V was trimmed by 3 bases and J by 1 base, leaving 13 bases between them. The CDR3 covers 15 residues.

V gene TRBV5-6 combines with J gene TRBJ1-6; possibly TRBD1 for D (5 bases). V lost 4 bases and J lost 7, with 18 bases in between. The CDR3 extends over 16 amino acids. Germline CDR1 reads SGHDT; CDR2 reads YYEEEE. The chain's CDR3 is CASSQQRGRANSPLHF. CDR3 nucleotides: TGTGCCAGCAGCCAACAACGGGGCAGGGCAAATTCACCCCTCCACTTT.

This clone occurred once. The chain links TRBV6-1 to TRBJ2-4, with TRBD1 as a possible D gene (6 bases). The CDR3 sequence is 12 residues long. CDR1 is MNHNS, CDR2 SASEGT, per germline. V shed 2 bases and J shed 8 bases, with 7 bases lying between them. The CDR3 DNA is TGTGCCAGCAGTGAAAACAGGGACATTCAGTACTTC. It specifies CASSENRDIQYF.

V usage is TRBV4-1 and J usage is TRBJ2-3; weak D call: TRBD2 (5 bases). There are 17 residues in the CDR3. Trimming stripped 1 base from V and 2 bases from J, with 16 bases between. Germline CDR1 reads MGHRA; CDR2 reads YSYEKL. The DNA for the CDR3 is TGCGCCAGCAGCCAAGGAACGGCAGCGGCCCTCACAGATACGCAGTATTTT. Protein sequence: CASSQGTAAALTDTQYF.

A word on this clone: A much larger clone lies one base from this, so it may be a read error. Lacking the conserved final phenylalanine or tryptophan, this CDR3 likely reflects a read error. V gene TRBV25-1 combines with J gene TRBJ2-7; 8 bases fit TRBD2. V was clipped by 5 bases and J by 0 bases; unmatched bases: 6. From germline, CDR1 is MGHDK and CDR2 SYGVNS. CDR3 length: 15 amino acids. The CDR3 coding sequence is TGTGCCAGCAGTTACTCGGCGGGAGGCTCCTACGAGCAGTACCTC. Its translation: CASSYSAGGSYEQYL.

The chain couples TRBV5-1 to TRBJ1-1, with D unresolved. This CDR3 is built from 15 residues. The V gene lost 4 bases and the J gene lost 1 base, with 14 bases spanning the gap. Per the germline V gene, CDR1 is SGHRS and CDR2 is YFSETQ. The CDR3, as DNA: TGCGCCAGCAGCCCCCAAGACCCGAGGAACACTGAAGCTTTCTTT. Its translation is CASSPQDPRNTEAFF. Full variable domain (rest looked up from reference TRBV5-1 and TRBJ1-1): KAGVTQTPRYLIKTRGQQVTLSCSPISGHRSVSWYQQTPGQGLQFLFEYFSETQRNKGNFPGRFSGRQFSNSRSEMNVSTLELGDSALYLCASSPQDPRNTEAFFGQGTRLTVV.

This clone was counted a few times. The CDR3 here is CASSIGTSGGVDTQYF. Written as DNA, the CDR3 is TGTGCCAGCAGCATCGGGACTAGCGGGGGGGTCGATACGCAGTATTTT. The chain couples TRBV5-4 to TRBJ2-3; 16 bases match TRBD2. This CDR3 is 16 amino acids long. With 4 bases clipped from V and 6 bases from J, the junction kept 5 bases outside the gene matches. Germline V gene sequence: CDR1 SGHNT, CDR2 YYREEE (reference sequence).

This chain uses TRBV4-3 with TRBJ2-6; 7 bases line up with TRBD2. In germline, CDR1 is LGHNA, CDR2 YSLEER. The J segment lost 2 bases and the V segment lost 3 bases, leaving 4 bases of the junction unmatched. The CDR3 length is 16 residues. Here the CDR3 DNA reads TGCGCCAGCAGCCACGCCGGGGGGACTGGGGCCAACGTCCTGACTTTC. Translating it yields CASSHAGGTGANVLTF.

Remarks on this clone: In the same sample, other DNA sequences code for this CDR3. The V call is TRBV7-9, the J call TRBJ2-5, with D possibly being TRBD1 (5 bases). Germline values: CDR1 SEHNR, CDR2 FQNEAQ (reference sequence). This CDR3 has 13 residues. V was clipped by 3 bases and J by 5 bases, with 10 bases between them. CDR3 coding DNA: TGTGCCAGCAGCTTGGCAGGGTTGGAGACCCAGTACTTC. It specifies CASSLAGLETQYF.

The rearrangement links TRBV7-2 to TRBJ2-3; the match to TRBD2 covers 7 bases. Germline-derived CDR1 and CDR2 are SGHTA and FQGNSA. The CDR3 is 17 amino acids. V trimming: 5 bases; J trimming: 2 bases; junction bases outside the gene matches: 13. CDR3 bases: TGTGCCAGCAGCCCACCCGGGGAGCGGGACTACACAGATACGCAGTATTTT. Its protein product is CASSPPGERDYTDTQYF.

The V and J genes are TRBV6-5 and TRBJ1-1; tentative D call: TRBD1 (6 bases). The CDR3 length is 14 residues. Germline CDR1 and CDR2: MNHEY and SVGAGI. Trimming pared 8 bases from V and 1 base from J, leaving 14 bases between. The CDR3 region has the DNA TGTGCCAGCTCTCCGGTCAGGGGGAACACTGAAGCTTTCTTT. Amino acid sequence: CASSPVRGNTEAFF.

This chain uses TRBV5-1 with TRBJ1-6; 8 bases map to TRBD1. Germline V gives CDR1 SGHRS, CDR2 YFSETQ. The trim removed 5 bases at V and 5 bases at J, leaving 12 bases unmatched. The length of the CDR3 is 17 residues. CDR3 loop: CASRSTGAPSNNSPLHF. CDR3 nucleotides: TGCGCCAGCAGGTCGACAGGGGCCCCCTCTAATAATTCACCCCTCCACTTT. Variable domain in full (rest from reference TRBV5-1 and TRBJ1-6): KAGVTQTPRYLIKTRGQQVTLSCSPISGHRSVSWYQQTPGQGLQFLFEYFSETQRNKGNFPGRFSGRQFSNSRSEMNVSTLELGDSALYLCASRSTGAPSNNSPLHFGNGTRLTVT.

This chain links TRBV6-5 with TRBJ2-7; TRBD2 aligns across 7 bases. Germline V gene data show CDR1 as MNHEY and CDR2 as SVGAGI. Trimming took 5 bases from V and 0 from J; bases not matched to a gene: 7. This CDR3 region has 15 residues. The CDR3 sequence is CASSPYSGFSYEQYF. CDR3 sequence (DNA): TGTGCCAGCAGTCCCTATAGCGGGTTCTCCTACGAGCAGTACTTC.

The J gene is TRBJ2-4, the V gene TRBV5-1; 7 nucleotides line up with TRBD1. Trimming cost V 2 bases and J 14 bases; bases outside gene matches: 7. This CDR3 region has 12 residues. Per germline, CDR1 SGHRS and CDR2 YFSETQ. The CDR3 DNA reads TGCGCCAGCAGCTTCTCAGGACAGGAAAAGTACTTC. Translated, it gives CASSFSGQEKYF.

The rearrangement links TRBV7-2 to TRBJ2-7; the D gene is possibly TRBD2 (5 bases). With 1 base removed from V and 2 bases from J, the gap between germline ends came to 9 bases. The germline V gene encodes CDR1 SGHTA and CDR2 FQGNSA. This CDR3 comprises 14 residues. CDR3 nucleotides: TGTGCCAGCAGCTTAGGAGCGGCTACCTACGAGCAGTACTTC. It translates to CASSLGAATYEQYF.

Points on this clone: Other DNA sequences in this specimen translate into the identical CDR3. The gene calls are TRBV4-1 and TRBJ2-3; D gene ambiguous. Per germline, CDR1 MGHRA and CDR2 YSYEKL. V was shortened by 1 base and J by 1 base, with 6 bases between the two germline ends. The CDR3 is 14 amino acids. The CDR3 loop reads CASSQVGGTDTQYF. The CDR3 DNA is TGCGCCAGCAGCCAAGTTGGCGGCACAGATACGCAGTATTTT.

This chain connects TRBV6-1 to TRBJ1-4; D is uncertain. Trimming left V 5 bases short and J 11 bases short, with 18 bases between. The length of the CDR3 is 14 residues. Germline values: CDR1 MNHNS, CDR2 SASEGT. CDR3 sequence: CASSQDVERRKLFF. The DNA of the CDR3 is TGTGCCAGCAGTCAAGACGTGGAACGGCGGAAACTGTTTTTT.

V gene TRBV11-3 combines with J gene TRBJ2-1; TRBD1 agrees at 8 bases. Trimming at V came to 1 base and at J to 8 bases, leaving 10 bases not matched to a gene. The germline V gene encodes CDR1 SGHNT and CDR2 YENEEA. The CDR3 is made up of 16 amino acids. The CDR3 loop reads CASSLGSRQGIDEQFF. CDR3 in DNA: TGTGCCAGCAGCTTAGGTTCTCGACAGGGGATCGATGAGCAGTTCTTC.